This T cell receptor (beta chain) was profiled in a study of Ad26.COV2.S vaccination and SARS-CoV-2 variants. The wider study: Ad26.COV2.S given intramuscularly, once or twice 56 days apart.

The ends were cut back, 2 bases at V and 5 bases at J, with 20 bases in the middle. CDR3 size: 17 residues. Germline values: CDR1 MDHEN, CDR2 SYDVKM. This sample's treatment: 15 to 20 received Ad26.COV2.S at low or high dose, single or two shots; 5 received placebo; per-sample allocation not given. It was on day 63 after the first vaccine or placebo injection that samples were taken. Clones were read by immunoSEQ multiplex PCR, and TCRdb kept only the in-frame ones, dropping some. Of fewer than 400,000 clones listed, roughly nine tenths are singletons. V usage is TRBV28 and J usage is TRBJ2-3; a possible D gene is TRBD2 (7 bases). Sample: peripheral blood, taken in a trial of Ad26.COV2.S vaccine versus placebo. The TCR was taken from a person between 18 and 65 years old who received the Ad26.COV2.S COVID-19 vaccine or a placebo. The CDR3 region is CASSLTKGGNGLDTQYF. The CDR3 region has the DNA TGTGCCAGCAGTTTAACCAAGGGGGGGAATGGCTTAGATACGCAGTATTTT.